Listed below are T cell receptor beta chains from one sample, sequenced in a study of blood T cell repertoires in COVID-19. TCRdb's copy holds only in-frame clones and misses some; the assay was immunoSEQ multiplex PCR. This table holds 150,000 to 200,000 clones, around four fifths found once. The source material was peripheral blood. Every receptor here comes from a woman aged 25 to 45 with acute or convalescent COVID-19. Each CDR3 is given with its conserved first and last residue. Each record gives: D gene, clone size, J gene, V gene, CDR3 DNA, CDR3 protein. A D gene is named only where the DNA matches it firmly. Size tells how often a clone was seen (once, few, many) or the class of an expanded clone, and some rows leave it out.

D gene: -
clone size: -
J gene: TRBJ1-2
V gene: TRBV7-2
CDR3 DNA: TGTGCCAGCAGCCCTATTCGATTGGACTATGGCTACACCTTC
CDR3 protein: CASSPIRLDYGYTF

D gene: -
clone size: -
J gene: TRBJ2-2
V gene: TRBV5-4
CDR3 DNA: TGTGCCAGCAGCTTATCTACTAGGGGGGGGACCGGGGAGCTGTTTTTT
CDR3 protein: CASSLSTRGGTGELFF

D gene: -
clone size: -
J gene: TRBJ1-3
V gene: TRBV5-1
CDR3 DNA: TGCGCCAGCAGCTTGGCCACGGGGGGCTCTAGCTCAGGAAACACCATATATTTT
CDR3 protein: CASSLATGGSSSGNTIYF

D gene: -
clone size: -
J gene: TRBJ2-5
V gene: TRBV14
CDR3 DNA: TGTGCCAGCAGCCAAGCGGGGGTGACCCAGTACTTC
CDR3 protein: CASSQAGVTQYF

D gene: TRBD2
clone size: -
J gene: TRBJ2-3
V gene: TRBV4-3
CDR3 DNA: TGCGCCAGCAGCCAGGACCTCGCGGGGGGACTAGCGGCGCAGGATACGCAGTATTTT
CDR3 protein: CASSQDLAGGLAAQDTQYF

D gene: -
clone size: -
J gene: TRBJ2-2
V gene: TRBV28
CDR3 DNA: TGTGCCAGCAGTTTACGAGGGTACACCGGGGAGCTGTTTTTT
CDR3 protein: CASSLRGYTGELFF

D gene: -
clone size: -
J gene: TRBJ2-1
V gene: TRBV6-2/TRBV6-3
CDR3 DNA: TGTGCCAGCAGCCGACCTGCCAGGAGGACGGAGCAGTTCTTC
CDR3 protein: CASSRPARRTEQFF

D gene: -
clone size: -
J gene: TRBJ2-7
V gene: TRBV18
CDR3 DNA: TGTGCCAGCTCACCAGGAGGGTCCCACGAGCAGTACTTC
CDR3 protein: CASSPGGSHEQYF

D gene: TRBD2
clone size: -
J gene: TRBJ2-1
V gene: TRBV13
CDR3 DNA: TGTGCCAGCCGGGGGGATTACAATGAGCAGTTCTTC
CDR3 protein: CASRGDYNEQFF

D gene: -
clone size: -
J gene: TRBJ2-7
V gene: TRBV15
CDR3 DNA: TGTGCCACCAGCAGGGAAGGGCCAGGGTTCGACGAGCAGTACTTC
CDR3 protein: CATSREGPGFDEQYF

D gene: -
clone size: -
J gene: TRBJ1-2
V gene: TRBV28
CDR3 DNA: TGTGCCAGCAGTTTGGGCAACTATGGCTACACCTTC
CDR3 protein: CASSLGNYGYTF

D gene: -
clone size: few
J gene: TRBJ1-2
V gene: TRBV28
CDR3 DNA: TGTGCCAGCAGTTTCATATTAGTTGGAGGAGATGGCTACACCTTC
CDR3 protein: CASSFILVGGDGYTF

D gene: -
clone size: -
J gene: TRBJ1-2
V gene: TRBV5-1
CDR3 DNA: TGCGCCAGCAGCTTGGTCGATACGCGTGGCTACACCTTC
CDR3 protein: CASSLVDTRGYTF

D gene: TRBD1
clone size: few
J gene: TRBJ2-7
V gene: TRBV18
CDR3 DNA: TGTGCCAGCTCATCCCTACAGGGGGCTAGGTCCTACGAGCAGTACTTC
CDR3 protein: CASSSLQGARSYEQYF

D gene: -
clone size: -
J gene: TRBJ1-2
V gene: TRBV4-3
CDR3 DNA: TGCGCCAGCAGCCAATCCTATGATTATGGCTACACCTTC
CDR3 protein: CASSQSYDYGYTF

D gene: -
clone size: -
J gene: TRBJ1-2
V gene: TRBV6-6
CDR3 DNA: TGTGCCAGCAGAGCAACCCGACAGATCTATGGCTACACCTTC
CDR3 protein: CASRATRQIYGYTF

D gene: -
clone size: -
J gene: TRBJ1-1
V gene: TRBV28
CDR3 DNA: TGTGCCAGCAGGGGCTTGAACACTGAAGCTTTCTTT
CDR3 protein: CASRGLNTEAFF

D gene: -
clone size: -
J gene: TRBJ1-4
V gene: TRBV30
CDR3 DNA: TGTGCCTGGAGTGTCATGGGGGGAGGTGAAAAACTGTTTTTT
CDR3 protein: CAWSVMGGGEKLFF

D gene: -
clone size: -
J gene: TRBJ1-2
V gene: TRBV27
CDR3 DNA: TGTGCCAGCAGTCCCCAAGACAGCTATGGCTACACCTTC
CDR3 protein: CASSPQDSYGYTF

D gene: TRBD1
clone size: -
J gene: TRBJ1-1
V gene: TRBV11-3
CDR3 DNA: TGTGCCAGCAGCTACAGGGGGATGAGTGAAGCTTTCTTT
CDR3 protein: CASSYRGMSEAFF

D gene: TRBD2
clone size: -
J gene: TRBJ2-1
V gene: TRBV11-2
CDR3 DNA: TGTGCCAGCAGCTTAGGGGAGGGACTAGCGGAATACAATGAGCAGTTCTTC
CDR3 protein: CASSLGEGLAEYNEQFF

D gene: -
clone size: -
J gene: TRBJ1-5
V gene: TRBV6-5
CDR3 DNA: TGTGCCAGCAGAATGGGGAGATGGCAGCCCCAGCATTTT
CDR3 protein: CASRMGRWQPQHF

D gene: -
clone size: -
J gene: TRBJ2-1
V gene: TRBV7-2
CDR3 DNA: TGTGCCAGCAGCTTATCGGGGACTTTTCCCAATGAGCAGTTCTTC
CDR3 protein: CASSLSGTFPNEQFF

D gene: TRBD1
clone size: few
J gene: TRBJ2-7
V gene: TRBV5-1
CDR3 DNA: TGCGCCAGCAGCCGCCCAGGGACAGCATACGAGCAGTACTTC
CDR3 protein: CASSRPGTAYEQYF

D gene: -
clone size: -
J gene: TRBJ1-2
V gene: TRBV6-1
CDR3 DNA: TGTGCCAGCAGTGAAGGATTAGCCTACACCTTC
CDR3 protein: CASSEGLAYTF